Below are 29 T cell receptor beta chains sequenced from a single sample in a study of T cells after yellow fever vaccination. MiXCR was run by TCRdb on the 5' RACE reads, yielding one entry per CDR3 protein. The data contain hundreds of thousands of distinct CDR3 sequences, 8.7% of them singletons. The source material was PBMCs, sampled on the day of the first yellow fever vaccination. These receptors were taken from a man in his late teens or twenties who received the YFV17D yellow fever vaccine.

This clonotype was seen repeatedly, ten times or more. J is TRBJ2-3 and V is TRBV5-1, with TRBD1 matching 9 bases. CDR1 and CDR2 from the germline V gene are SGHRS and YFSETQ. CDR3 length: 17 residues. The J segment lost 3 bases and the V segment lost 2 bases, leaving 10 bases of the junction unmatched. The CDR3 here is CASSFLSTGGFTDTQYF. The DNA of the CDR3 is TGCGCCAGCAGCTTCCTTTCGACAGGGGGGTTTACAGATACGCAGTATTTT.

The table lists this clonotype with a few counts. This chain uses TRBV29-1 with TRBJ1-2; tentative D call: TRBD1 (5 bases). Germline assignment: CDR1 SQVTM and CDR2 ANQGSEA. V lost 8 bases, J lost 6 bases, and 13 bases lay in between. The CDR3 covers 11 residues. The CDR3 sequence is CSTGADHGYTF. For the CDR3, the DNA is TGCAGCACCGGGGCAGATCATGGCTACACCTTC.

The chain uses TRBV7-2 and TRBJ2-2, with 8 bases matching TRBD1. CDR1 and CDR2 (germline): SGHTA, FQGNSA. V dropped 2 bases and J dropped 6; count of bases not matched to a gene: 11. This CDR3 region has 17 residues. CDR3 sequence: CASSLLPRGLDSGELFF. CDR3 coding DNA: TGTGCCAGCAGCTTACTCCCCAGGGGGCTGGATTCCGGGGAGCTGTTTTTT.

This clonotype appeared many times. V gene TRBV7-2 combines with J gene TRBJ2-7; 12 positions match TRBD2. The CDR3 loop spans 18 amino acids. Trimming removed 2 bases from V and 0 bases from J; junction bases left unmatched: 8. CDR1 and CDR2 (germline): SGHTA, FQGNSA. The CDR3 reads CASSLSPSGGGYSYEQYF. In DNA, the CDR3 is TGTGCCAGCAGCTTAAGCCCTAGCGGGGGGGGATACTCCTACGAGCAGTACTTC.

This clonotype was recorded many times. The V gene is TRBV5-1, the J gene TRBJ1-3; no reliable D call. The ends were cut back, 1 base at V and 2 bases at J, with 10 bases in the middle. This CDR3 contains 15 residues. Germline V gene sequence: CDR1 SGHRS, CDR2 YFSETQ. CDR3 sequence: CASSLLMGTGNTIYF. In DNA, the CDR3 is TGCGCCAGCAGCTTGCTGATGGGGACTGGAAACACCATATATTTT.

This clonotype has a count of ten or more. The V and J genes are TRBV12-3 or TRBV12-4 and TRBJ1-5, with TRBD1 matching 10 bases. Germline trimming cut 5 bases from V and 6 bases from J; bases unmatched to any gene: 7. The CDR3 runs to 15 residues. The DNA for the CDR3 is TGTGCCAGCAGTCCTCGGACAGGGGGAATTCAGCCCCAGCATTTT. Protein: CASSPRTGGIQPQHF.

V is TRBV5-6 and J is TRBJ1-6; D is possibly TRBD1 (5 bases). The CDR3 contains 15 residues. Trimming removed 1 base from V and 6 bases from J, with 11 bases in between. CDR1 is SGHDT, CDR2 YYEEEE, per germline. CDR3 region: CASSLNGAGNSPLHF. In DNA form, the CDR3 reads TGTGCCAGCAGCTTGAATGGGGCCGGTAATTCACCCCTCCACTTT.

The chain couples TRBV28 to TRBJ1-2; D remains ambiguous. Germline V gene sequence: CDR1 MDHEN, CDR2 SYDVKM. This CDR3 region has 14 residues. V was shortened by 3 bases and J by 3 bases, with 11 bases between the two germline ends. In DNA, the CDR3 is TGTGCCAGCAGTTTCAAGGAACCTTACTATGGCTACACCTTC. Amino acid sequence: CASSFKEPYYGYTF.

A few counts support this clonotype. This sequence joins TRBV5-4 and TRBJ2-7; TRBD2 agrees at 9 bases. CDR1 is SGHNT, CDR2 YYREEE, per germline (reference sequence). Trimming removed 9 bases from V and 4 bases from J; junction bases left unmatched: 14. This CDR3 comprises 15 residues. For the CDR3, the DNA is TGTGCCACCGCGTCCGGCGGGGGGGCCGGGTACGAGCAGTACTTC. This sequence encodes CATASGGGAGYEQYF.

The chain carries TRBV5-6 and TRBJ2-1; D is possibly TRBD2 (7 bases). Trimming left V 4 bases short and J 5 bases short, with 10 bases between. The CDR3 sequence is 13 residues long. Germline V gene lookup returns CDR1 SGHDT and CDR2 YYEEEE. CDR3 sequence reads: CASSGGADNEQFF. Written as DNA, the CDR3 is TGTGCCAGCAGCGGGGGGGCGGACAATGAGCAGTTCTTC.

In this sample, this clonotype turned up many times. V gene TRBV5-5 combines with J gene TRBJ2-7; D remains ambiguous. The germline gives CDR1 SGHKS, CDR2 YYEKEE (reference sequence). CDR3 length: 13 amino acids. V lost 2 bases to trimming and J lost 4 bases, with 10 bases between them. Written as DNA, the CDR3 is TGTGCCAGCAGCTTAAGCAACCCGTACGAGCAGTACGTC. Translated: CASSLSNPYEQYV.

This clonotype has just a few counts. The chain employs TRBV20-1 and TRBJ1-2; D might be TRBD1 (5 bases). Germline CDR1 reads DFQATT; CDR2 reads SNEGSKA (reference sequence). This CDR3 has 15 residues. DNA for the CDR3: TGCAGCACCTTAGCCCCGGGACCACATATCAGCGGCTACACCTTC. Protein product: CSTLAPGPHISGYTF.

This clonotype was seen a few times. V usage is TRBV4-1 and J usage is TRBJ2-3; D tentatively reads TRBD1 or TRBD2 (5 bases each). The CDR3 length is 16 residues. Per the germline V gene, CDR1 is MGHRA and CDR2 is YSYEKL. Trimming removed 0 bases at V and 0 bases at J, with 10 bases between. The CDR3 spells CASSQDRDASTDTQYF. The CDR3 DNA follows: TGCGCCAGCAGCCAAGACCGGGACGCTAGCACAGATACGCAGTATTTT.

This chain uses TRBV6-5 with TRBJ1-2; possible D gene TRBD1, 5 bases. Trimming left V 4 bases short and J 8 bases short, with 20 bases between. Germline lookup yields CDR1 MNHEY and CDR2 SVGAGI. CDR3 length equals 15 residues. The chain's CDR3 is CASSFRMDTLRGYTF. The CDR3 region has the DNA TGTGCCAGCAGTTTCCGAATGGACACTTTGAGGGGCTACACCTTC.

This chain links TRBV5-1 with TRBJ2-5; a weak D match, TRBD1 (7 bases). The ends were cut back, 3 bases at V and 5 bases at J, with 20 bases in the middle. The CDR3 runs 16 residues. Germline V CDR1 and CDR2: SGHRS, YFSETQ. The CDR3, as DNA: TGCGCCAGCAGCTCGAATAACCTGACAGGGAGGGAGACCCAGTACTTC. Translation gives CASSSNNLTGRETQYF.

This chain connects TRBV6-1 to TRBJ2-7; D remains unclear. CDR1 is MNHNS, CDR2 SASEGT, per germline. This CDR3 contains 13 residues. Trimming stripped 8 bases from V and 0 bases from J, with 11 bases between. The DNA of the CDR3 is TGTGCCAGCCAGGTGGAAAGCTCCTACGAGCAGTACTTC. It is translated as CASQVESSYEQYF.

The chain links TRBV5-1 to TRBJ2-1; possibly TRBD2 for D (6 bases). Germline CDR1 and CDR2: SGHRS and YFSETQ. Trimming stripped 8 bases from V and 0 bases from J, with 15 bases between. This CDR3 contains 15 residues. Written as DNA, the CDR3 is TGCGCCAGTATGATAGCGGAAAGCTCCTACAATGAGCAGTTCTTC. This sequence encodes CASMIAESSYNEQFF.

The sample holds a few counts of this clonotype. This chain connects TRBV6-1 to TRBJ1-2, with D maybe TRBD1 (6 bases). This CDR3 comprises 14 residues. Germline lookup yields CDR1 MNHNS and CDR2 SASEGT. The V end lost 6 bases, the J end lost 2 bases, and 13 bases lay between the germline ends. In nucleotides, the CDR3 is TGTGCCAGCAGCACCTTTAGGGGGAACTATGGCTACACCTTC. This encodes CASSTFRGNYGYTF.

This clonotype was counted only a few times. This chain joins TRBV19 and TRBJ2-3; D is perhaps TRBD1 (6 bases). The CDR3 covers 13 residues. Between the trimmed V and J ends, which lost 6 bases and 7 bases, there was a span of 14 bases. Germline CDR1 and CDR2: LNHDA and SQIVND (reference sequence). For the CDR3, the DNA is TGTGCCAGTAGCCACAGGGACGGTAATACGCAGTATTTT. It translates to CASSHRDGNTQYF.

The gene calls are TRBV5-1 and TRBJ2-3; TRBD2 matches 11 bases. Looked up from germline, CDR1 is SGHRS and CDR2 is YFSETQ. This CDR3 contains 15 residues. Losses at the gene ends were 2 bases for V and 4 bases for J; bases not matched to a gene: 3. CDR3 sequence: CASSLLAGEADTQYF. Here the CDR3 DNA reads TGCGCCAGCAGCTTACTAGCGGGGGAAGCAGATACGCAGTATTTT.

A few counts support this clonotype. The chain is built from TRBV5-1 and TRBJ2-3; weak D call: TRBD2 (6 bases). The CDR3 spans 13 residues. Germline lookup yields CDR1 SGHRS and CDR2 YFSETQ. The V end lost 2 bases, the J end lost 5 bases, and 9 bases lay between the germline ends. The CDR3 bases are TGCGCCAGCAGCTTCCGGGGAGGAGATACGCAGTATTTT. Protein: CASSFRGGDTQYF.

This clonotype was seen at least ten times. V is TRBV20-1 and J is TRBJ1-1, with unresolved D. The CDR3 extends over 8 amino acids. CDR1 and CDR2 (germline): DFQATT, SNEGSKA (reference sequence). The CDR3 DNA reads TGCAGCACAGTTGAAGCTTTCTTT. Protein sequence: CSTVEAFF.

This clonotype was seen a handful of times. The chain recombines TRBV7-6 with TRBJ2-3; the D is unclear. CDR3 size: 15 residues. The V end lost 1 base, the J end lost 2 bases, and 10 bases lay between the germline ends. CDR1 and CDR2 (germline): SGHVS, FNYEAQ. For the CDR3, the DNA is TGTGCCAGCAGCTTAGTAGAACGGTACACAGATACGCAGTATTTT. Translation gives CASSLVERYTDTQYF.

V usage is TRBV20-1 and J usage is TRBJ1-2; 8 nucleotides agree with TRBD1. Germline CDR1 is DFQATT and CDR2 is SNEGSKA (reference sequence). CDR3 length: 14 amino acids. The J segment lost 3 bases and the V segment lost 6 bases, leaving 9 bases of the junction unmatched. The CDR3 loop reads CSAPDRGRDYGYTF. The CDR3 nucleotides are TGCAGTGCGCCAGACAGGGGTAGAGACTATGGCTACACCTTC.

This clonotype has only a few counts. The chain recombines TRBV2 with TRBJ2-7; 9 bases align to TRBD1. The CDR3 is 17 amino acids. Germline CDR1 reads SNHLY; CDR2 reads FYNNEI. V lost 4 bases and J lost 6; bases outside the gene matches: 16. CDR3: CASSASEGQGPLSEQYV. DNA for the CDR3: TGTGCCAGCAGTGCCTCGGAAGGACAGGGGCCCCTCTCCGAGCAGTACGTC.

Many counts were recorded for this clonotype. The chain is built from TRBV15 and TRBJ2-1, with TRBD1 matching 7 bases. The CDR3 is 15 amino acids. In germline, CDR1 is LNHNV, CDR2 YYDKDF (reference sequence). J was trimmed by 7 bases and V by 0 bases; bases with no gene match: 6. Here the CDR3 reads CATSRERTGVNEQFF. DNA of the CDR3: TGTGCCACCAGCAGAGAGAGGACAGGAGTAAATGAGCAGTTCTTC.

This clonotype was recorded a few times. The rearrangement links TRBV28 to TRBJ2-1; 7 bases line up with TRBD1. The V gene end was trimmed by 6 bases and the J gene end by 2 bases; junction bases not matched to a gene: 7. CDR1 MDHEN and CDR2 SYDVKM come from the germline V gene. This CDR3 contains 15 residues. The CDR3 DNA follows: TGTGCCAGCAGGCAAACAGGGGTCACCTACAATGAGCAGTTCTTC. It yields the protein CASRQTGVTYNEQFF.

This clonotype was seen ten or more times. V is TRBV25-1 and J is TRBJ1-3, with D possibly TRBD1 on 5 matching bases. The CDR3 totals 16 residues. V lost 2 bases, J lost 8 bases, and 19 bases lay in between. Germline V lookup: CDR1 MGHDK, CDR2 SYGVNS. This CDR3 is CASSEQRPIPGDTIYF. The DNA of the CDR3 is TGTGCCAGCAGTGAACAAAGGCCCATTCCGGGGGACACCATATATTTT.

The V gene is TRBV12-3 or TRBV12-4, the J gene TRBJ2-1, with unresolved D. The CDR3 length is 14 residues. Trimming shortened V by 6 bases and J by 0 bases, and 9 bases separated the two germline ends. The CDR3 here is CASRLGYSYNEQFF. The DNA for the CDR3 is TGTGCCAGCAGGTTGGGCTACTCCTACAATGAGCAGTTCTTC.